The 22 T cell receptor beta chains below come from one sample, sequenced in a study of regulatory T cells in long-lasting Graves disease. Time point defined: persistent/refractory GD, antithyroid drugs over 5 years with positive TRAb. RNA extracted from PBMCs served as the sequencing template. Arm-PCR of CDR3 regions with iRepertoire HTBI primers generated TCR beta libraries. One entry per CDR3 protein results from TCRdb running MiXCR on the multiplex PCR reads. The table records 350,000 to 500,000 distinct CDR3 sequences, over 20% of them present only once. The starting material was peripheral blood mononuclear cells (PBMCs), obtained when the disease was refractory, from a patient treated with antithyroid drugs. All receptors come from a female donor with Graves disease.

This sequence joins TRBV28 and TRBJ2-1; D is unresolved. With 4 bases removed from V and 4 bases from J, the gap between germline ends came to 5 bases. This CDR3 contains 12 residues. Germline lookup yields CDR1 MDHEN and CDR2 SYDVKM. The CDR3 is CASSSAYNEQFF. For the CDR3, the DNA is TGTGCCAGCAGTTCCGCGTACAATGAGCAGTTCTTC.

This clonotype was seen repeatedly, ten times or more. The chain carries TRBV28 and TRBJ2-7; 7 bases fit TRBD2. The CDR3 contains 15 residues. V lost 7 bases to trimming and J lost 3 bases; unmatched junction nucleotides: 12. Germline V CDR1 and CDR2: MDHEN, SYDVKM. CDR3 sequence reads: CASTSSGGRNYEQYF. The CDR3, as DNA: TGTGCCAGCACTTCTTCGGGAGGACGAAACTACGAGCAGTACTTC. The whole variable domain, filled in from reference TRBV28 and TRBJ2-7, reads DVKVTQSSRYLVKRTGEKVFLECVQDMDHENMFWYRQDPGLGLRLIYFSYDVKMKEKGDIPEGYSVSREKKERFSLILESASTNQTSMYLCASTSSGGRNYEQYFGPGTRLTVT.

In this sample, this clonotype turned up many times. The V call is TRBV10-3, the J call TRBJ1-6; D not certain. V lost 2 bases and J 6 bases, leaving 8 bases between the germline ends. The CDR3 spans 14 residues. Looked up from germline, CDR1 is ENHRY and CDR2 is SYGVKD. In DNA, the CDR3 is TGTGCCATCAGTGAGAGGCCGCCTAATTCACCCCTCCACTTT. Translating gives CAISERPPNSPLHF.

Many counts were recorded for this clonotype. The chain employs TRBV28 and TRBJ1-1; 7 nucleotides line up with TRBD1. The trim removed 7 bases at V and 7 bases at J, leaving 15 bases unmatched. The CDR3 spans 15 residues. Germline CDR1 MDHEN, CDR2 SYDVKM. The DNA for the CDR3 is TGTGCCAGCATCGCACACGACAGGGAAAGTGGTGAAGCTTTCTTT. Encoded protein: CASIAHDRESGEAFF.

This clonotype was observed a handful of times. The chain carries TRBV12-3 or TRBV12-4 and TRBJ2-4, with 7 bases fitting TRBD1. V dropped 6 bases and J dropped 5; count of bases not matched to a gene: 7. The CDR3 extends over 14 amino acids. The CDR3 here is CASSPTGVENIQYF. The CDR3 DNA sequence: TGTGCCAGCAGCCCCACAGGGGTTGAAAACATTCAGTACTTC.

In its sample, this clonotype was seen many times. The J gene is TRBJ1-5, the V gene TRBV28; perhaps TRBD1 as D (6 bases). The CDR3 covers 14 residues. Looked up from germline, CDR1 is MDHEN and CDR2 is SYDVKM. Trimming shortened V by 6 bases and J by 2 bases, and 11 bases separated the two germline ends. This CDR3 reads CASSYPGGNQPQHF. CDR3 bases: TGTGCCAGCAGCTATCCAGGGGGCAATCAGCCCCAGCATTTT. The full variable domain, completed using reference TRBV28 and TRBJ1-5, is DVKVTQSSRYLVKRTGEKVFLECVQDMDHENMFWYRQDPGLGLRLIYFSYDVKMKEKGDIPEGYSVSREKKERFSLILESASTNQTSMYLCASSYPGGNQPQHFGDGTRLSIL.

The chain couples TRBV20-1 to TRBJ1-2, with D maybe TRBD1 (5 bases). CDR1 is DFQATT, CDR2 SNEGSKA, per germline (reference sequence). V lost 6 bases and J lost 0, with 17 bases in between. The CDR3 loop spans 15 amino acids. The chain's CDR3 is CSASRWGNSNYGYTF. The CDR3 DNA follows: TGCAGTGCCAGCCGGTGGGGGAATTCTAACTATGGCTACACCTTC.

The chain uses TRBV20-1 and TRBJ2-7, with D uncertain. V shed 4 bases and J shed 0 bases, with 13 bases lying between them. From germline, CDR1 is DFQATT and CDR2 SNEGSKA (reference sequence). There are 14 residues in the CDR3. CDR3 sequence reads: CSANKDASSYEQYF. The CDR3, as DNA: TGCAGTGCTAACAAAGACGCCAGCTCCTACGAGCAGTACTTC.

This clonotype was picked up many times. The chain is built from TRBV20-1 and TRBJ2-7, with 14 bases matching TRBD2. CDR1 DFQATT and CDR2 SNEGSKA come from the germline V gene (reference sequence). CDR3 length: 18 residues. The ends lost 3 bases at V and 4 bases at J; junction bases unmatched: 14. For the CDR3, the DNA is TGCAGTGCTAGGGATCCGACTAGCGGGAGGGGGTCGGGGTACGAGCAGTACTTC. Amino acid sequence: CSARDPTSGRGSGYEQYF.

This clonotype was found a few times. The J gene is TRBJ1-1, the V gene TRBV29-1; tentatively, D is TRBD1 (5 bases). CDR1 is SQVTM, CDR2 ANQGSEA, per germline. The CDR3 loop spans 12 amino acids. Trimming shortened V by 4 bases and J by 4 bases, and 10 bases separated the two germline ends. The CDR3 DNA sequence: TGCAGCGTTGTAGGCAGGGCCACTGAAGCTTTCTTT. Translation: CSVVGRATEAFF.

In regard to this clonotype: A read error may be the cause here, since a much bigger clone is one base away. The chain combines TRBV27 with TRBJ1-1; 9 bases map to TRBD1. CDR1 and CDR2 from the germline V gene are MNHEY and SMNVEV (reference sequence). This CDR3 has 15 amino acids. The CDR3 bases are TGTGCCAGCAGTTTCTGGGACAGGGCGAACACTGAAGCTTTATTT. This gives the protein CASSFWDRANTEALF.

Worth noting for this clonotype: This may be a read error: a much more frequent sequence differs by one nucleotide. The CDR3 here is CASSLGQRNTGEPFF. CDR3 bases: TGTGCCAGCAGTTTGGGACAGAGGAACACCGGGGAGCCGTTTTTT. This chain joins TRBV6-5 and TRBJ2-2; 7 bases are a match to TRBD1. This CDR3 spans 15 amino acids. Germline assignment: CDR1 MNHEY and CDR2 SVGAGI.

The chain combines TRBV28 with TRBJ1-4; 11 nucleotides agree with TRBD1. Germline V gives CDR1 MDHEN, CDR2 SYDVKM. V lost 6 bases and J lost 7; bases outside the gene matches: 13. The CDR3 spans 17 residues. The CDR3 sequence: CASRDTPGQGASEKLFF. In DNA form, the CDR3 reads TGTGCCAGCAGAGACACCCCCGGACAGGGGGCCAGTGAAAAACTGTTTTTT.

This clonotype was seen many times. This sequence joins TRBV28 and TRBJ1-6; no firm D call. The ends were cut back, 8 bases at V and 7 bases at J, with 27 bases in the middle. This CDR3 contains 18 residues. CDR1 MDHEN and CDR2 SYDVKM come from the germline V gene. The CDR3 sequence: CASSETSRPPLRNSPLHF. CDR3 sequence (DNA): TGTGCCAGCTCGGAGACATCGAGGCCACCCCTCCGGAATTCACCCCTCCACTTT.

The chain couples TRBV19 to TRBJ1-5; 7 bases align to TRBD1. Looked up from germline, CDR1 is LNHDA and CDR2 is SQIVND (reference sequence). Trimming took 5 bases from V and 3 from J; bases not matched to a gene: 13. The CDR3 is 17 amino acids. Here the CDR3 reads CASSDRTGSPANQPQHF. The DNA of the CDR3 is TGTGCCAGTAGTGATAGGACAGGATCCCCCGCCAATCAGCCCCAGCATTTT.

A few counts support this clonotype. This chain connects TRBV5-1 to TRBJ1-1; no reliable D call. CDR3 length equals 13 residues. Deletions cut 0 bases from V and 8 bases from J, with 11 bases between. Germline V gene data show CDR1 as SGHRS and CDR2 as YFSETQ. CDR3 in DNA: TGCGCCAGCAGCTTGGGGGTGGAACGGGAAGCTTTCTTT. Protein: CASSLGVEREAFF. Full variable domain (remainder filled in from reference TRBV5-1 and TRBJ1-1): KAGVTQTPRYLIKTRGQQVTLSCSPISGHRSVSWYQQTPGQGLQFLFEYFSETQRNKGNFPGRFSGRQFSNSRSEMNVSTLELGDSALYLCASSLGVEREAFFGQGTRLTVV.

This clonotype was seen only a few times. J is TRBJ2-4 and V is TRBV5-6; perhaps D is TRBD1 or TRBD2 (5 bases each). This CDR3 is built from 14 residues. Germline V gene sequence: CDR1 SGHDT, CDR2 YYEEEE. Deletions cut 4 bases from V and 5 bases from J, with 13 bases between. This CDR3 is CASSPGPGQNIQYF. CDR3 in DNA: TGTGCCAGCAGCCCCGGCCCGGGGCAAAACATTCAGTACTTC.

The CDR3 here is CSARVAPRVDTQYF. In nucleotides, the CDR3 is TGCAGTGCTAGAGTAGCGCCTCGGGTAGATACGCAGTATTTT. V usage is TRBV20-1 and J usage is TRBJ2-3; maybe TRBD2 (5 bases). The CDR3 consists of 14 residues. V lost 1 base, J lost 5 bases, and 13 bases lay in between. Germline CDR1 reads DFQATT; CDR2 reads SNEGSKA (reference sequence).

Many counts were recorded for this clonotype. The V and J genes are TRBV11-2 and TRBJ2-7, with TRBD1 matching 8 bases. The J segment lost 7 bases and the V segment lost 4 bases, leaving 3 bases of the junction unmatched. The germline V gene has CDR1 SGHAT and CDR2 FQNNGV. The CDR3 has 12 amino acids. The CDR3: CASSSRGREQYF. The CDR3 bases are TGTGCCAGCAGCTCCAGGGGGCGAGAGCAGTACTTC.

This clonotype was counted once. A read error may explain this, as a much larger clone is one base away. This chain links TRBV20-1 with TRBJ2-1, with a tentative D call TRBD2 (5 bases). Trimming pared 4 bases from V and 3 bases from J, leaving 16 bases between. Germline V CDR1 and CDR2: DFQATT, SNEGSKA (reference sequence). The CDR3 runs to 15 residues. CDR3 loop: CSATMAGRLYNEQFF. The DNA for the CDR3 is TGCAGTGCTACGATGGCGGGTAGACTCTACAATGAGCAGTTCTTC.

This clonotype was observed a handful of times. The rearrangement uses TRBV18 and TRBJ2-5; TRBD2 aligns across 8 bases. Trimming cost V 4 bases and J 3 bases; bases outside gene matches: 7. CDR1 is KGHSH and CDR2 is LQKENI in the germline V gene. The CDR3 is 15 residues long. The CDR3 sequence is CASSRTGTREETQYF. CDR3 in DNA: TGTGCCAGCTCACGGACCGGGACTAGGGAAGAGACCCAGTACTTC.

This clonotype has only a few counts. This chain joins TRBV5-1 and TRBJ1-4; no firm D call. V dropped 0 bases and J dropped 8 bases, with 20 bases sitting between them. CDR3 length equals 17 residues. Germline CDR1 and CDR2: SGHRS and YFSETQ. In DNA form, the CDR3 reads TGCGCCAGCAGCTTGGTCGGTCCCGGGAGGATCGGGGAAAAACTGTTTTTT. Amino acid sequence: CASSLVGPGRIGEKLFF.